The rows below give T cell receptor beta chains drawn from one sample of a study of blood T cell repertoires in COVID-19. Only in-frame clones appear in the TCRdb table, and some are missing; sequencing was by immunoSEQ multiplex PCR. The table shows nearly 95,000 clones, with about 90% occurring only once. The source material was peripheral blood. These TCRs come from a human donor with acute or convalescent COVID-19. The donor label of this sample is uncertain. Each CDR3 is given with its conserved first and last residue. D genes are given only for firm matches. Size is omitted from some rows. Given values are once, few, many or a class for expanded clones.

V	size	D	J	DNA	CDR3
TRBV7-2	.	.	TRBJ2-1	TGTGCCAGCAGCTTATACAGCGGGCGCTCCTACAATGAGCAGTTCTTC	CASSLYSGRSYNEQFF
TRBV19	.	TRBD1	TRBJ1-5	TGTGCCAGTAGTGCACAGGGGCCCCATCAGCCCCAGCATTTT	CASSAQGPHQPQHF
TRBV5-1	.	.	TRBJ2-7	TGCGCCAGCAGCGCCGCGGGCAACTCCTACGAGCAGTACTTC	CASSAAGNSYEQYF
TRBV12-3/TRBV12-4	few	TRBD1	TRBJ1-5	TGTGCCAGCAGTTTGACAGGGCATCAGCCCCAGCATTTT	CASSLTGHQPQHF
TRBV3-1/TRBV3-2	.	.	TRBJ2-7	TGTGCCAGCAGCCAAGTCCCGACTGGTACCTACGAGCAGTACTTC	CASSQVPTGTYEQYF
TRBV10-3	few	TRBD1	TRBJ2-7	TGTGCCATCAGTGACCGGGACAGGACCTTCTACGAGCAGTACTTC	CAISDRDRTFYEQYF
TRBV5-1	.	TRBD1	TRBJ1-1	TGCGCCAGCAGGACCGGGACAGGGGGATCTGAAGCTTTCTTT	CASRTGTGGSEAFF
TRBV5-1	few	.	TRBJ1-5	TGCGCCAGCAGTCCAACAGGGAACACTCAGCCCCAGCATTTT	CASSPTGNTQPQHF
TRBV21-1	.	.	TRBJ1-4	TGTGCCAGCAGCAAGAGAAAATCCGAACGGGAGGGACTTTACTTTATGAAAAACCTGTTTTTT	CASSKRKSEREGLYFMKNLFF
TRBV29-1	.	.	TRBJ1-2	TGCAGCGCCCAGGGCGGTGGGATCTATGGCTACACCTTC	CSAQGGGIYGYTF
TRBV2	.	.	TRBJ1-5	TGTGCCAGCGGCTTTGCGCAGGGTTGGAATCAGCCCCAGCATTTT	CASGFAQGWNQPQHF
TRBV6-5	.	TRBD2	TRBJ2-5	TGTGCCAGCAGCCCACTAGCGGGGGGCCAAGAGACCCAGTACTTC	CASSPLAGGQETQYF
TRBV12-2	few	.	TRBJ1-1	TGTGCAAGTCGCTTATGCGGGCAGGGGATGAACACTGAAGCTTTCTTT	CASRLCGQGMNTEAFF
TRBV9	.	TRBD2	TRBJ2-5	TGTGCCAGCAGCGGCGGGGGGGCCTGGGAGACCCAGTACTTC	CASSGGGAWETQYF
TRBV10-1	.	.	TRBJ2-7	TGCGCCAGCATCCCCGGGACTCGCTACGAGCAGTACTTC	CASIPGTRYEQYF
TRBV10-3	.	.	TRBJ1-1	TGTGCCATCAGTGAGTCTATATACCAGGGCATGAACACTGAAGCTTTCTTT	CAISESIYQGMNTEAFF
TRBV5-4	once	TRBD1	TRBJ1-6	TGTGCCAGCAGCTTGGCGGGACAGAGTAATTCACCCCTCCACTTT	CASSLAGQSNSPLHF
TRBV9	once	TRBD2	TRBJ2-6	TGTGCCAGCAGCGTAAGGACTAGCGGGGGGGTCCCCAAAGGGGCCAACGTCCTGACTTTC	CASSVRTSGGVPKGANVLTF
TRBV2	.	.	TRBJ2-7	TGTGCCAGCGGGTACAGCCTCTACGAGCAGTACTTC	CASGYSLYEQYF
TRBV28	.	TRBD1	TRBJ2-5	TGTGCCAGCAGACGAGACAGGGTTGCAGTGGAGACCCAGTACTTC	CASRRDRVAVETQYF
TRBV6-2/TRBV6-3	.	TRBD2	TRBJ2-5	TGTGCCAGCAGTTCCCCCGGGGGGGTGGAGACCCAGTACTTC	CASSSPGGVETQYF
TRBV19	.	TRBD1	TRBJ1-5	TGTGCCAGTGGACAGGGAATGGATCAGCCCCAGCATTTT	CASGQGMDQPQHF
TRBV7-3	once	TRBD2	TRBJ2-2	TGTGCCAGCAGCCCGTGGCTAGCGGGGGGGCCGGGCACCGGGGAGCTGTTTTTT	CASSPWLAGGPGTGELFF
TRBV11-2	.	.	TRBJ1-6	TGTGCCAGCAGCCCAGGGGTAGGGAATTCACCCCTCCACTTT	CASSPGVGNSPLHF
TRBV29-1	.	.	TRBJ1-2	TGCAGCGTTGATCCCAGATATGGTCATGGCTACACCTTC	CSVDPRYGHGYTF
TRBV7-2	.	TRBD1	TRBJ2-2	TGTGCCAGCAGTCACGGACAGGGAAAGTTGTCCGGGGAGCTGTTTTTT	CASSHGQGKLSGELFF
TRBV7-9	.	.	TRBJ2-5	TGTGCCAGCAGCTTAGCGGCTCAGGGTGTGCTCCAAGAGACCCAGTACTTC	CASSLAAQGVLQETQYF
TRBV11-3	.	TRBD1	TRBJ1-2	TGTGCCAGCAGCCCCCGGACAGGCGGTGGCTACACCTTC	CASSPRTGGGYTF
TRBV7-6	few	TRBD1	TRBJ1-5	TGTGCCAGCAGCTTTGAACAGGGGGCCGGTCAGCCCCAGCATTTT	CASSFEQGAGQPQHF
TRBV10-3	.	TRBD1	TRBJ2-2	TGTGCCACAGGGACAGCCTCAAACACCGGGGAGCTGTTTTTT	CATGTASNTGELFF
TRBV20-1	.	.	TRBJ1-5	TGCAGTGCTAGTCTCCGGGGACGGGGGAACAATCAGCCCCAGCATTTT	CSASLRGRGNNQPQHF
TRBV11-3	.	.	TRBJ2-1	TGTGCCAGCAGCAGAGGGACACCGGGAGAGCAGTTCTTC	CASSRGTPGEQFF
TRBV12-3/TRBV12-4	.	.	TRBJ2-7	TGTGCCAGCAGCCCCCCCAGCGGCTACGAGCAGTACTTC	CASSPPSGYEQYF
TRBV29-1	.	TRBD1	TRBJ2-3	TGCAGCGCTCCGACAGGGGGCGCCACAGATACGCAGTATTTT	CSAPTGGATDTQYF
TRBV3-1/TRBV3-2	.	.	TRBJ1-1	TGTGCCAGCAGCCCCCCTCGGAGGATGAACACTGAAGCTTTCTTT	CASSPPRRMNTEAFF
TRBV18	.	.	TRBJ1-6	TGTGCCAGCTCACTACAGGGAAATGGTAATTCACCCCTCCACTTT	CASSLQGNGNSPLHF
TRBV7-9	.	.	TRBJ2-3	TGTGCCAGCAGCTTAGCGGGGCGAGATACGCAGTATTTT	CASSLAGRDTQYF
TRBV7-2	.	TRBD1	TRBJ2-7	TGTGCCAGCAGCCCACAGGGGACCTACGAGCAGTACTTC	CASSPQGTYEQYF
TRBV11-2	.	.	TRBJ2-5	TGTGCCAGCAGCTCCCGGGGTGTGGAGACCCAGTACTTC	CASSSRGVETQYF
TRBV7-2	once	TRBD2	TRBJ2-3	TGTGCCAGCAGCTCATCGGGACTAGCGGGGGAGGTGAAGTATTTT	CASSSSGLAGEVKYF
TRBV27	.	.	TRBJ1-4	TGTGCCAGCAGTAGGTTTTGGGGGGACTACGCAACTAATGAAAAACTGTTTTTT	CASSRFWGDYATNEKLFF
TRBV6-5	.	TRBD1	TRBJ1-4	TGTGCCAGCAGTATCCGGGACAGGGGGAGTGAAAAACTGTTTTTT	CASSIRDRGSEKLFF
TRBV28	few	TRBD1	TRBJ1-1	TGTGCCAGCACGGGACAGGTAAACACTGAAGCTTTCTTT	CASTGQVNTEAFF
TRBV9	.	TRBD1	TRBJ2-1	TGTGCCAGCAGCCAGGGGGTCAGTGAGCAGTTCTTC	CASSQGVSEQFF
TRBV6-2/TRBV6-3	.	.	TRBJ2-5	TGTGCCAGCAGTCCGTGGGCCCAGCCAAACCAAGAGACCCAGTACTTC	CASSPWAQPNQETQYF
TRBV9	.	TRBD1	TRBJ2-1	TGTGCCAGCAGCGTAAGAGGACAGGGCTACAATGAGCAGTTCTTC	CASSVRGQGYNEQFF
TRBV10-3	.	.	TRBJ1-5	TGTGCCATCAGCCCCGGGACGGGGGATCAGCCCCAGCATTTT	CAISPGTGDQPQHF
TRBV18	.	TRBD1	TRBJ2-7	TGTGCCAGCTCACCACCGGGACAGGGGGCAGGTTACGAGCAGTACTTC	CASSPPGQGAGYEQYF
TRBV24-1	.	TRBD1	TRBJ1-2	TGTGCCACCGCCGCAGGGGGCGCGTACTATGGCTACACCTTC	CATAAGGAYYGYTF
TRBV7-7	.	TRBD2	TRBJ2-5	TGTGCCAGCAGCGAAAACCTAGCGGGGGTTGGAGAGACCCAGTACTTC	CASSENLAGVGETQYF
TRBV9	once	TRBD1	TRBJ2-2	TGTGCCAGCAGCGTAGTGGGAATGTCGGCCCAGGACAGGGCGAGCACCGGGGAGCTGTTTTTT	CASSVVGMSAQDRASTGELFF
TRBV6-5	.	.	TRBJ1-5	TGTGCCAGCAGTCCACAGGACAGAGGGGCTCAGCCCCAGCATTTT	CASSPQDRGAQPQHF
TRBV27	.	TRBD1	TRBJ2-7	TGTGCCAGCAGTCTAACCCGGGACAGTTTTGTGCAGTACTTC	CASSLTRDSFVQYF